These T cell receptor beta chains were read from a single sample in a study of early T cells in non-severe SARS-CoV-2 infection. TCRdb reprocessed the 5' RACE reads via MiXCR and lists one record per CDR3 protein. Of 69,000 or so distinct CDR3 sequences listed, 13% are singletons. The sequenced sample was whole blood. These receptors originate from an adult who was a healthcare worker with PCR-confirmed SARS-CoV-2 infection or an uninfected control (not recorded which). Both conserved end residues are part of each CDR3. The D gene is left open where the match is weak. Clone size is shown for a subset of rows, as once, few, many or a class of expanded clone.

>-|TRBJ1-1|many|TRBV29-1
CSVEVGGLRNTEAFF
TGCAGCGTTGAAGTAGGTGGCCTCAGGAACACTGAAGCTTTCTTT
>-|TRBJ2-6|many|TRBV9
CASSVQAATSSSGANVLTF
TGTGCCAGCAGCGTGCAAGCGGCCACTTCAAGCTCTGGGGCCAACGTCCTGACTTTC
>-|TRBJ1-6|-|TRBV14
CASSQELKGKPLHF
TGTGCCAGCAGCCAAGAGCTGAAGGGGAAGCCCCTCCACTTT
>TRBD1|TRBJ1-1|many|TRBV7-2
CASSLYGTGTTEAFF
TGTGCCAGCAGCTTATACGGGACAGGGACCACTGAAGCTTTCTTT
>-|TRBJ2-1|many|TRBV5-1
CASSLEAGSYNEQFF
TGCGCCAGCAGCTTGGAGGCAGGCTCCTACAATGAGCAGTTCTTC
>TRBD1|TRBJ2-1|-|TRBV30
CAFDRGRSKKHHSSYNEQFF
TGTGCCTTCGACAGGGGGCGGTCCAAAAAACACCACAGCTCCTACAATGAGCAGTTCTTC
>-|TRBJ2-2|-|TRBV6-5
CASSYRNYPGELFF
TGTGCCAGCAGTTACCGGAATTACCCCGGGGAGCTGTTTTTT
>TRBD1|TRBJ1-6|many|TRBV9
CASSPRTGDNSPLHF
TGTGCCAGCAGTCCCCGGACAGGGGATAATTCACCCCTCCACTTT
>-|TRBJ2-1|-|TRBV6-5
CASSYSSRWAVKGNEQFF
TGTGCCAGCAGTTACTCTTCGCGCTGGGCAGTGAAGGGCAATGAGCAGTTCTTC
>-|TRBJ2-3|few|TRBV5-4
CASSLLGPDTQYF
TGTGCCAGCAGCCTACTGGGCCCAGATACGCAGTATTTT
>-|TRBJ1-6|-|TRBV5-5
CASSLVWNSPLHF
TGTGCCAGCAGCTTGGTTTGGAATTCACCCCTCCACTTT
>TRBD1|TRBJ1-6|many|TRBV18
CASSRDRENSPLHF
TGTGCCAGCTCACGGGACAGGGAGAATTCACCCCTCCACTTT
>TRBD1|TRBJ2-7|-|TRBV2
CASTLDRGYREQYF
TGTGCCAGCACCCTGGACAGGGGGTATCGAGAGCAGTACTTC
>TRBD2|TRBJ2-1|-|TRBV9
CASSVASGYNEQFF
TGTGCCAGCAGCGTGGCTAGCGGTTACAATGAGCAGTTCTTC
>TRBD2|TRBJ2-1|-|TRBV11-2
CASSLVQRGGHEQFF
TGTGCCAGCAGCTTAGTCCAGCGGGGGGGCCATGAGCAGTTCTTC
>-|TRBJ1-1|-|TRBV7-2
CASRLQAEYTEAFF
TGTGCCAGCAGGTTACAGGCAGAGTACACTGAAGCTTTCTTT
>TRBD2|TRBJ2-1|-|TRBV11-2
CASSFGSIAGGRSYNEQFF
TGTGCCAGCAGCTTCGGCTCGATAGCGGGGGGCCGCTCCTACAATGAGCAGTTCTTC
>TRBD1|TRBJ2-5|-|TRBV5-1
CASSFRDRGQETQYF
TGCGCCAGCAGCTTCCGGGACAGGGGGCAAGAGACCCAGTACTTC
>-|TRBJ2-1|few|TRBV11-3
CASSILGRPNEQFF
TGTGCCAGCAGCATTCTGGGACGACCCAATGAGCAGTTCTTC
>-|TRBJ1-4|-|TRBV4-3
CASSQGWGREKLFF
TGCGCCAGCAGCCAAGGATGGGGGAGGGAAAAACTGTTTTTT
>-|TRBJ2-2|many|TRBV6-2/TRBV6-3
CASSSTGELFF
TGTGCCAGCAGCTCTACCGGGGAGCTGTTTTTT
>-|TRBJ2-7|-|TRBV5-1
CASSPLSHTYEQYF
TGCGCCAGCAGTCCCCTCAGTCACACCTACGAGCAGTACTTC
>-|TRBJ2-1|few|TRBV7-2
CASSLVRESDEQFF
TGTGCCAGCAGCTTAGTCCGGGAGTCGGATGAGCAGTTCTTC
>-|TRBJ2-1|-|TRBV14
CASSQDRRSEQFF
TGTGCCAGCAGCCAAGACAGGAGGTCTGAGCAGTTCTTC
>-|TRBJ2-1|many|TRBV7-9
CASSPPYRLGNEQFF
TGTGCCAGCAGCCCCCCCTACAGGCTGGGGAATGAGCAGTTCTTC
>-|TRBJ2-6|few|TRBV7-8
CASSLGAGRSWANVLTF
TGTGCCAGCAGCTTAGGGGCAGGCCGCTCTTGGGCCAACGTCCTGACTTTC
>TRBD2|TRBJ2-1|once|TRBV12-3/TRBV12-4
CASSFFLAGASEQFF
TGTGCCAGCAGTTTCTTCCTAGCGGGAGCTAGTGAGCAGTTCTTC
>-|TRBJ1-1|-|TRBV6-1
CASLGGNTEAFF
TGTGCCAGCCTAGGGGGGAACACTGAAGCTTTCTTT
>-|TRBJ2-7|-|TRBV29-1
CSVEVPTSSYEQYF
TGCAGCGTTGAAGTCCCGACCAGCTCCTACGAGCAGTACTTC
>-|TRBJ2-1|few|TRBV29-1
CSVVAQSSYNEQFF
TGCAGCGTTGTAGCACAGAGCTCCTACAATGAGCAGTTCTTC
>-|TRBJ2-5|many|TRBV7-9
CASSLGGDETQYF
TGTGCCAGCAGCCTGGGGGGAGATGAGACCCAGTACTTC
>-|TRBJ2-3|-|TRBV7-2
CASSPGAPGHTQYF
TGTGCCAGCAGCCCCGGGGCTCCCGGCCATACGCAGTATTTT
>-|TRBJ2-7|many|TRBV28
CASRDPGRFSYEQYF
TGTGCCAGCAGAGATCCGGGACGGTTCTCCTACGAGCAGTACTTC
>TRBD1|TRBJ2-3|few|TRBV20-1
CSASDRGATLADTQYF
TGCAGTGCTAGCGACAGGGGGGCCACACTGGCAGATACGCAGTATTTT
>TRBD2|TRBJ2-1|many|TRBV30
CAWAGGTSGNNEQFF
TGTGCCTGGGCAGGAGGGACTAGCGGAAACAATGAGCAGTTCTTC
>TRBD1|TRBJ1-5|-|TRBV12-3/TRBV12-4
CASSTRQGNQPQHF
TGTGCCAGCAGTACAAGACAGGGGAATCAGCCCCAGCATTTT
>TRBD1|TRBJ2-3|-|TRBV7-9
CASSRLTGAASTDTQYF
TGTGCCAGCAGCCGCCTGACAGGGGCAGCTAGCACAGATACGCAGTATTTT
>TRBD1|TRBJ2-3|many|TRBV29-1
CSVEEGTGVTDTQYF
TGCAGCGTTGAAGAGGGGACAGGGGTAACAGATACGCAGTATTTT
>TRBD1|TRBJ1-2|-|TRBV12-3/TRBV12-4
CASSFVQGVNGYTF
TGTGCCAGCAGTTTCGTGCAGGGGGTTAATGGCTACACCTTC
>TRBD1|TRBJ2-1|-|TRBV11-2
CASSYRGGNEQFF
TGTGCCAGCAGCTACAGGGGTGGCAATGAGCAGTTCTTC
>-|TRBJ2-3|many|TRBV6-1
CASSEKDTQYF
TGTGCCAGCAGTGAGAAAGATACGCAGTATTTT